This record covers a single T cell receptor beta chain. Seattle patient enrollment occurred during active infection, with longitudinal follow-up thereafter. Under the authors' procedure: Amplified reference gene primers provided the basis for estimating nucleated cell counts. Clones were read by immunoSEQ multiplex PCR, and TCRdb kept only the in-frame ones, dropping some. V and J calls and clone size are as listed in that table; D and trimming were resolved from the DNA. The table shows approximately 210,000 clones, with 70% to 90% occurring only once. The data are from a study of blood T cell repertoires in COVID-19. As for the study in general: The United States, Italy and Spain provided the acute and convalescent COVID-19 samples. PBMCs, B-cell-depleted T cells, or T cells were the source of the cDNA or gDNA that made up the material.

This clonotype was obtained from a man aged 50-60 years with COVID-19, enrolled during active disease. Input material: peripheral blood.

In DNA, the CDR3 is TGTGCCAGCAGTGAATATCAACTAGCCAATGAGCAGTTCTTC. It yields the protein CASSEYQLANEQFF. This rearrangement joins TRBV25-1 to TRBJ2-1; a weak D match, TRBD2 (6 bases). The CDR3 has 14 residues. Looked up from germline, CDR1 is MGHDK and CDR2 is SYGVNS. Trimming took off 0 bases at V and 6 bases at J, with 9 bases between the two ends.